Listed below are T cell receptor beta chains from one sample, sequenced in a study of shared clonotypes between healthy human individuals. Only in-frame clones appear in the TCRdb table, and some are missing; sequencing was by immunoSEQ multiplex PCR. This table holds about 480,000 clones, approximately 79% found once. Specimen: PBMCs. Receptor source: a woman aged 40 to 50 in good health. Some clones in this sample may be carry-over from other donors' samples. Both conserved end residues are part of each CDR3. A D gene is named only where the DNA matches it firmly. Clone size is shown for a subset of rows, as once, few, many or a class of expanded clone.

CASSLGPEKLFF	TGTGCCAGCAGCCTCGGACCTGAAAAACTGTTTTTT	TRBJ1-4	TRBV5-6	.	.
CASSLGDSFNYGYTF	TGCGCCAGCAGCTTGGGGGACAGCTTTAACTATGGCTACACCTTC	TRBJ1-2	TRBV5-1	few	TRBD1
CASSETRSYNEQFF	TGTGCCAGCAGTGAGACACGCTCCTACAATGAGCAGTTCTTC	TRBJ2-1	TRBV6-1	.	.
CASSLWGLADYNEQFF	TGTGCCAGCAGTTTATGGGGACTAGCGGACTACAATGAGCAGTTCTTC	TRBJ2-1	TRBV28	.	TRBD2
CASSRRPGQGNEKLFF	TGTGCCAGCAGTAGGCGACCGGGACAGGGTAATGAAAAACTGTTTTTT	TRBJ1-4	TRBV6-6	.	TRBD1
CAYLDLAPTDTQYF	TGTGCCTATCTGGATCTAGCTCCCACAGATACGCAGTATTTT	TRBJ2-3	TRBV30	.	.
CASSSELAGGVVGETQYF	TGTGCCAGCAGCTCCGAACTAGCGGGAGGGGTGGTCGGAGAGACCCAGTACTTC	TRBJ2-5	TRBV11-2	.	TRBD2
CAPGTVLQKLFF	TGTGCCCCCGGGACGGTCCTTCAAAAACTGTTTTTT	TRBJ1-4	TRBV21-1	once	.
CASSLVSVSGNTIYF	TGTGCCAGCAGCTTGGTGTCAGTCTCTGGAAACACCATATATTTT	TRBJ1-3	TRBV5-6	.	.
CASSPTGSYGYTF	TGTGCCAGCAGTCCTACAGGGTCCTATGGCTACACCTTC	TRBJ1-2	TRBV6-1	few	.
CASSGGLWGTEAFF	TGTGCCAGCAGCGGGGGACTGTGGGGTACTGAAGCTTTCTTT	TRBJ1-1	TRBV5-4	many	.
CSAPGVYEQYF	TGCAGTGCCCCGGGGGTCTACGAGCAGTACTTC	TRBJ2-7	TRBV20-1	.	.
CAIRATGAYGYTF	TGTGCCATCAGGGCAACCGGGGCCTATGGCTACACCTTC	TRBJ1-2	TRBV10-3	.	.
CASSFTGELFF	TGTGCCAGCAGCTTCACCGGGGAGCTGTTTTTT	TRBJ2-2	TRBV7-2	.	.
CSVLAGVADTQYF	TGCAGCGTTCTAGCGGGAGTCGCAGATACGCAGTATTTT	TRBJ2-3	TRBV29-1	.	TRBD2
CASSLRNSGYTF	TGTGCCAGCAGCTTACGGAACAGTGGCTACACCTTC	TRBJ1-2	TRBV7-9	.	.
CASSLAGGTNYGYTF	TGTGCCAGCAGCTTAGCGGGGGGGACTAACTATGGCTACACCTTC	TRBJ1-2	TRBV7-2	.	.
CASSFLRQGRELFF	TGTGCCAGCAGTTTCCTCCGACAGGGAAGGGAGCTGTTTTTT	TRBJ2-2	TRBV27	.	TRBD1
CASSRASGSPYEQYF	TGCGCCAGCAGCCGGGCTAGCGGATCGCCCTACGAGCAGTACTTC	TRBJ2-7	TRBV4-1	.	TRBD2
CASSPRNEQFF	TGTGCCAGCAGCCCACGAAATGAGCAGTTCTTC	TRBJ2-1	TRBV7-9	.	.
CASSLWDRRGTIYF	TGTGCCAGCAGTTTGTGGGACAGGAGGGGCACCATATATTTT	TRBJ1-3	TRBV28	few	TRBD1
CAISESRGVNEKLFF	TGTGCCATCAGTGAGTCCAGAGGGGTTAATGAAAAACTGTTTTTT	TRBJ1-4	TRBV10-3	.	.
CASSAGTGANYGYTF	TGTGCCAGCAGCGCCGGGACAGGAGCTAACTATGGCTACACCTTC	TRBJ1-2	TRBV9	.	TRBD1
CASSLGGSGSAEQYF	TGTGCCAGCAGCTTAGGAGGGAGCGGGAGCGCCGAGCAGTACTTC	TRBJ2-7	TRBV7-2	once	TRBD2
CASSFDRVYNEQFF	TGCGCCAGCAGCTTCGACAGGGTGTACAATGAGCAGTTCTTC	TRBJ2-1	TRBV5-1	.	TRBD1
CASSSPWGVVNDRQFF	TGTGCCAGCAGTTCCCCCTGGGGAGTAGTGAACGATAGGCAGTTCTTC	TRBJ2-1	TRBV28	.	.
CASSQVQVQRRNNEQFF	TGCGCCAGCAGCCAAGTCCAGGTCCAGCGACGTAACAATGAGCAGTTCTTC	TRBJ2-1	TRBV4-1	.	.
CASSPQRAGSGNEQFF	TGTGCCAGCTCACCCCAAAGAGCGGGAAGTGGAAATGAGCAGTTCTTC	TRBJ2-1	TRBV18	.	TRBD2
CASSLEPREGRSGQFF	TGTGCCAGCAGCTTAGAGCCGCGGGAGGGCCGATCTGGGCAGTTCTTC	TRBJ2-1	TRBV11-2	.	TRBD2
CASSSDLGGEQFF	TGCGCCAGCAGCTCGGATCTCGGGGGTGAGCAGTTCTTC	TRBJ2-1	TRBV5-1	.	.
CASSLEGRVDTQYF	TGCGCCAGCAGCTTGGAGGGCCGGGTAGATACGCAGTATTTT	TRBJ2-3	TRBV5-1	.	.
CASSLSPYNEQFF	TGTGCCAGCAGCTTATCACCGTACAATGAGCAGTTCTTC	TRBJ2-1	TRBV11-1	.	.
CASSLAGATYEQYF	TGTGCCAGCAGTTTAGCGGGAGCAACGTACGAGCAGTACTTC	TRBJ2-7	TRBV28	.	TRBD2
CASSGGETGELFF	TGTGCCAGCAGCGGGGGGGAGACCGGGGAGCTGTTTTTT	TRBJ2-2	TRBV6-4	many	TRBD2
CAPRARSYEQYF	TGTGCCCCCAGAGCCAGGTCCTACGAGCAGTACTTC	TRBJ2-7	TRBV14	.	.
CASRVRGQETQYF	TGTGCCAGCAGAGTTCGCGGACAAGAGACCCAGTACTTC	TRBJ2-5	TRBV27	many	.
CASSLLGTGEETQYF	TGTGCCAGCAGCCTGCTAGGGACAGGGGAAGAGACCCAGTACTTC	TRBJ2-5	TRBV9	many	TRBD1
CASGRALETQYF	TGTGCCAGTGGGAGGGCCTTGGAGACCCAGTACTTC	TRBJ2-5	TRBV19	.	TRBD2
CASSLDGGTQETQYF	TGTGCCAGCAGCTTAGATGGAGGGACCCAAGAGACCCAGTACTTC	TRBJ2-5	TRBV11-2	.	.
CASTLGGPEDEQYF	TGTGCCAGCACCTTGGGAGGGCCGGAAGACGAGCAGTACTTC	TRBJ2-7	TRBV28	.	TRBD2
CASSVQGHTGELFF	TGCGCCAGCAGCGTACAGGGGCACACCGGGGAGCTGTTTTTT	TRBJ2-2	TRBV5-1	.	TRBD1
CASSLPNSTGANTEAFF	TGTGCCAGCAGCTTACCCAACAGTACAGGGGCGAACACTGAAGCTTTCTTT	TRBJ1-1	TRBV11-2	once	TRBD1
CASSFRTVPAEKLFF	TGTGCCAGCAGTTTTCGGACAGTGCCGGCGGAAAAACTGTTTTTT	TRBJ1-4	TRBV28	.	.
CASSQTGGRAYEQYF	TGCGCCAGCAGCCAAACCGGGGGTAGGGCCTACGAGCAGTACTTC	TRBJ2-7	TRBV4-1	.	.
CASRPGLAGGRTGELFF	TGTGCCAGCAGGCCGGGACTAGCGGGAGGGCGGACCGGGGAGCTGTTTTTT	TRBJ2-2	TRBV2	.	TRBD2
CASSGGVLAKNIQYF	TGCGCCAGCTCGGGGGGAGTTTTGGCCAAAAACATTCAGTACTTC	TRBJ2-4	TRBV4-1	many	TRBD2
CASSLGVAETQYF	TGCGCCAGCAGCTTGGGGGTTGCAGAGACCCAGTACTTC	TRBJ2-5	TRBV5-1	few	.
CSVPNPGEQFF	TGCAGCGTTCCCAACCCCGGTGAGCAGTTCTTC	TRBJ2-1	TRBV29-1	.	.
CASSLSSGLAGFALNEQFF	TGTGCCAGCAGTTTAAGTTCGGGACTAGCGGGATTCGCCCTCAATGAGCAGTTCTTC	TRBJ2-1	TRBV28	.	TRBD2
CASTIAGDTQYF	TGTGCCAGCACTATAGCGGGAGATACGCAGTATTTT	TRBJ2-3	TRBV7-9	.	TRBD2
CASSLVAGSTDTQYF	TGTGCCAGCAGTTTAGTAGCGGGGAGCACAGATACGCAGTATTTT	TRBJ2-3	TRBV28	.	TRBD2
CAWTPGQGVGPQHF	TGTGCCTGGACGCCCGGACAGGGAGTTGGGCCCCAGCATTTT	TRBJ1-5	TRBV30	.	TRBD1
CAWSGLAVAGNGYTF	TGTGCCTGGAGTGGGCTAGCCGTGGCAGGGAATGGCTACACCTTC	TRBJ1-2	TRBV30	few	.